A single sample is the source of the 13 T cell receptor beta chains below, sequenced in a study of blood T cells in healthy people across ages (dated by TCRdb to 2015 to 2017). Libraries were made using 5' RACE. Sequencing was carried out with an Illumina HiSeq 2500. A second PCR of roughly 7 to 11 cycles was performed with a sample-barcoded 5' primer and a J-beta primer mix. TCRdb reanalyzed the raw reads on its own, using fastp at Q25 for trimming and MiXCR for clone calling, and kept in-frame beta chains. When rows share a CDR3 protein, they turn into one entry using the most common DNA and genes. This sample has more than 1,400,000 distinct CDR3 sequences in its table, and roughly 40% of those were observed once. The ten largest clones capture 6.5% to 10% of the sample. The specimen sequenced was blood. The receptors stem from a woman aged 18-29 years in good health.

The chain joins TRBV27 to TRBJ1-1, with 12 bases lining up with TRBD1. The CDR3 runs 16 residues. Per germline, CDR1 MNHEY and CDR2 SMNVEV (reference sequence). V trimming: 5 bases; J trimming: 4 bases; junction bases outside the gene matches: 8. CDR3 sequence: CASSPGTGGAGTEAFF. The CDR3 DNA is TGTGCCAGCAGTCCCGGGACAGGGGGCGCGGGCACTGAAGCTTTCTTT.

The V call is TRBV20-1, the J call TRBJ1-2; no clear D gene. V lost 5 bases and J lost 3, with 22 bases in between. CDR1 and CDR2 from the germline V gene are DFQATT and SNEGSKA (reference sequence). The CDR3 extends over 16 amino acids. The CDR3 DNA reads as TGCAGTGCTGGGTCCGAAGGTTTACCAGTTCACTATGGCTACACCTTC. As protein: CSAGSEGLPVHYGYTF.

The J gene is TRBJ2-3, the V gene TRBV20-1; D uncertain. Germline lookup yields CDR1 DFQATT and CDR2 SNEGSKA (reference sequence). CDR3 length: 13 residues. The CDR3 DNA reads TGCACAGCGTGGCAGCCGAGCACAGATACGCAGTATTTT. It codes for CTAWQPSTDTQYF.

The V call is TRBV20-1, the J call TRBJ1-4; weak D call: TRBD1 (5 bases). This CDR3 has 12 amino acids. The germline V gene has CDR1 DFQATT and CDR2 SNEGSKA (reference sequence). CDR3 amino acids: CNPGRLNEKLFF. CDR3 nucleotide sequence: TGCAACCCGGGACGACTTAATGAAAAACTGTTTTTT.

V usage is TRBV4-1 and J usage is TRBJ2-3, with 10 bases matching TRBD2. V was pared by 1 base and J by 2 bases, with 9 bases of the junction left unmatched. Germline V lookup: CDR1 MGHRA, CDR2 YSYEKL. CDR3 length equals 18 residues. The CDR3 bases are TGCGCCAGCAGCCAAGGGGTAGCGGGGGGACCTCACACAGATACGCAGTATTTT. This gives the protein CASSQGVAGGPHTDTQYF.

The rearrangement links TRBV12-3 or TRBV12-4 to TRBJ2-1; D possibly matches TRBD1 or TRBD2 (5 bases each). The CDR3 runs 16 residues. Trimming pared 2 bases from V and 10 bases from J, leaving 21 bases between. The CDR3 protein is CASSLRPGLRGEEQFF. In DNA, the CDR3 is TGTGCCAGCAGTTTACGCCCTGGACTGAGGGGCGAGGAGCAGTTCTTC.

Of note for this clonotype: A junction end diverges from the germline sequence, so it may reflect a read error. The CDR3 DNA follows: TGTGCCAGCAGTGTATCGGTAAACACTGAAGCTTTCTTT. Amino acids: CASSVSVNTEAFF. The chain carries TRBV27 and TRBJ1-1, with D uncertain. In germline, CDR1 is MNHEY, CDR2 SMNVEV (reference sequence). The CDR3 sequence is 13 residues long.

This clonotype came up many times. The J gene is TRBJ2-5, the V gene TRBV9; D is possibly TRBD1 (5 bases). Germline V gene lookup returns CDR1 SGDLS and CDR2 YYNGEE. The CDR3 spans 14 residues. The V and J ends lost 0 bases and 2 bases respectively, with 8 bases between them. The CDR3 here is CASSVEGLQETQYF. The CDR3 DNA is TGTGCCAGCAGCGTAGAGGGGCTTCAAGAGACCCAGTACTTC.

This chain joins TRBV29-1 and TRBJ2-2; 7 nucleotides match TRBD2. Germline CDR1 SQVTM, CDR2 ANQGSEA. J gave up 3 bases and V 6 bases, and 4 bases lay outside the gene matches. This CDR3 is 13 amino acids long. CDR3 coding DNA: TGCAGCGTCGGGGCGGGAGACACCGGGGAGCTGTTTTTT. Translated: CSVGAGDTGELFF.

This clonotype came up a few times. J is TRBJ1-4 and V is TRBV2; D may be TRBD1 (5 bases). The CDR3 totals 15 residues. The V end was cut by 2 bases, the J end by 4 bases, with 11 bases between. The germline V gene encodes CDR1 SNHLY and CDR2 FYNNEI. The CDR3 DNA follows: TGTGCCAGCAGTGAAAATAGGGGATTTAATGAAAAACTGTTTTTT. Its protein product is CASSENRGFNEKLFF.

This rearrangement joins TRBV4-1 to TRBJ1-6, with unresolved D. There are 15 residues in the CDR3. Trimming stripped 0 bases from V and 7 bases from J, with 10 bases between. CDR1 and CDR2 (germline): MGHRA, YSYEKL. CDR3 nucleotide sequence: TGCGCCAGCAGCCAAGACATCGAGCAGAATTCACCCCTCCACTTT. Translating it yields CASSQDIEQNSPLHF.

This clonotype was counted a single time. J is TRBJ1-2 and V is TRBV2; 10 nucleotides line up with TRBD1. Looked up from germline, CDR1 is SNHLY and CDR2 is FYNNEI. Trimming cost V 7 bases and J 6 bases; bases outside gene matches: 8. The CDR3 is 14 residues long. CDR3 DNA: TGTGCCAGCACTCGACAGGGGGCAGATGATGGCTACACCTTC. This codes for CASTRQGADDGYTF.

The table lists this clonotype with a few counts. The rearrangement joins TRBV7-6 to TRBJ2-3; perhaps TRBD1 as D (6 bases). Germline V gene data show CDR1 as SGHVS and CDR2 as FNYEAQ. V shed 4 bases and J shed 2 bases, with 10 bases lying between them. CDR3 length: 14 amino acids. The CDR3 loop is CASSSGQPTDTQYF. For the CDR3, the DNA is TGTGCCAGCAGCTCCGGACAGCCCACAGATACGCAGTATTTT.